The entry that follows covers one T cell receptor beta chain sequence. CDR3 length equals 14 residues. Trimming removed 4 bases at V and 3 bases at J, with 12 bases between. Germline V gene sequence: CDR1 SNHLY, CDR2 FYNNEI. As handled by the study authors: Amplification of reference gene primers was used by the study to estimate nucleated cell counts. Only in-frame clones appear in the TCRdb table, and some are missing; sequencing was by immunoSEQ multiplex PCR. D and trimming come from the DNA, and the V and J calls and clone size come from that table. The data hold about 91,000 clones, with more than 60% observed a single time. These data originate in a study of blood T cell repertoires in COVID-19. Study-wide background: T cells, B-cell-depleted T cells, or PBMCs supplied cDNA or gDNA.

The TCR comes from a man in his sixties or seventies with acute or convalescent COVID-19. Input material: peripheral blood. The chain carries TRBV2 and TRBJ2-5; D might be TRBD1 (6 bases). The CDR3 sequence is CASSVTGWKETQYF. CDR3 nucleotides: TGTGCCAGCAGTGTTACAGGGTGGAAAGAGACCCAGTACTTC.